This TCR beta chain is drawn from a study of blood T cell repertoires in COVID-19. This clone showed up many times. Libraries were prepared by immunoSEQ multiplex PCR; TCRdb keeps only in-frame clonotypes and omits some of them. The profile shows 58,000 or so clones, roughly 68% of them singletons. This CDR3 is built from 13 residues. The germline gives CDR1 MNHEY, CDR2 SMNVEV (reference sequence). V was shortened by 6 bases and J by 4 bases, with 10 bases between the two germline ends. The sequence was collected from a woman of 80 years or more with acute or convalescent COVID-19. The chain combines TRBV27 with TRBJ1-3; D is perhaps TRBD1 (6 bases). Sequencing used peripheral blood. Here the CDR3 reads CASRAGAGNTIYF. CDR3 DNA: TGTGCCAGCAGGGCAGGGGCGGGAAACACCATATATTTT.